This T cell receptor (beta chain) was recovered during a study of T-cell reconstitution after alpha-beta-depleted transplantation in children. Preparation of the TCRbeta library involved a method that used unique molecular identifiers. TCRdb recomputed calls from the PCR reads with MiXCR, one row per CDR3 protein. The sample contains approximately 270,000 distinct CDR3 sequences, more than 20% of which appear only once. A note on this clonotype: Its antigen is still unknown.

Whole-study findings and limits: Surviving recipient cells, namely T cells and thymic progenitors, were the source of high day-60 TCRbeta diversity in some patients.

Sequences were derived from PBMCs, mostly from graft donor cells, sampled 360 days after TCRalphabeta/CD19-depleted stem cell transplant. The TCR was taken from a female patient aged 2-15 years who had a stem cell transplant for congenital amegakaryocytic thrombocytopenia, so the T cells may come from the graft donor.

As DNA, the CDR3 is TGCAGTGCTAGAGACCCCAATGTGACTGGAGGTCATCGGGATACGCAGTATTTT. Amino acid sequence: CSARDPNVTGGHRDTQYF. The chain employs TRBV20-1 and TRBJ2-3, with a weak D call TRBD2 (5 bases). Germline values: CDR1 DFQATT, CDR2 SNEGSKA (reference sequence). V was cut by 0 bases and J by 6 bases, with 25 bases left in between. CDR3 size: 18 residues.